This TCR beta chain was sequenced during a study of CD8 T cells in Susac syndrome. Study-wide findings and caveats: An acknowledgment was made by the study that its TCR sequencing and HLA analysis involved relatively few individuals.

The CDR3 runs 14 residues. Germline CDR1 is SNHLY and CDR2 is FYNNEI. V lost 7 bases, J lost 0 bases, and 11 bases lay in between. Control patients had untreated stable or active relapsing-remitting multiple sclerosis by revised McDonald criteria. RNA in amounts of 0.5 to 1 ug was reverse transcribed with random hexamers. Amplification of TCR beta CDR3 across 54 Vbeta and 13 Jbeta was performed with immunoSEQ multiplex PCR. TCRdb used MiXCR to reprocess the immunoSEQ multiplex PCR reads, holding one entry per CDR3 protein. The profile shows around 130,000 distinct CDR3 sequences, about 94% of them singletons. Concerning this clonotype itself: Antigen specificity is unknown.

Sequenced sample: CD4+ T cells from PBMCs. This TCR derives from a human donor with multiple sclerosis. The V and J genes are TRBV2 and TRBJ2-3; D is unresolved. The CDR3 is CASNHPGSTDTQYF. The DNA of the CDR3 is TGTGCCAGCAACCATCCTGGAAGCACAGATACGCAGTATTTT.